The next 30 T cell receptor beta chains were all read from a single sample in a study of T cells in localized non-small cell lung cancer. Assay used: immunoSEQ multiplex PCR; TCRdb lists only in-frame clones, some missing. The table shows thousands of clones, with approximately 40% occurring only once. The sample consisted of lung tumor tissue, taken before any cancer treatment. Receptors were obtained from a male donor aged 60 or older with stage I squamous cell lung carcinoma.

This chain connects TRBV19 to TRBJ2-3; the D is unclear. The CDR3 sequence is 14 residues long. Germline CDR1 is LNHDA and CDR2 is SQIVND (reference sequence). Trimming took 1 base from V and 1 from J, leaving 6 bases between them. The CDR3 bases are TGTGCCAGTAGTATAGCAGGAGGCACAGATACGCAGTATTTT. Its translation is CASSIAGGTDTQYF.

Within the sample, this clone is medium-sized (0.01 to 0.1%). The J gene is TRBJ1-6, the V gene TRBV9; TRBD1 aligns across 8 bases. V lost 4 bases and J lost 10; bases outside the gene matches: 10. This CDR3 region has 15 residues. Germline assignment: CDR1 SGDLS and CDR2 YYNGEE. The CDR3 region is CASSPRTGTSSPLHF. The DNA for the CDR3 is TGTGCCAGCAGCCCCCGGACAGGGACGAGCTCACCCCTCCACTTT.

The rearrangement uses TRBV1 and TRBJ2-3; whether TRBD1, the table's D call, matches the DNA was not checked. TRBV1 counts as a pseudogene. The CDR3 has 14 amino acids. The CDR3 region is CASMRTEGADTQYF. Here the CDR3 DNA reads TGCGCCAGCATGAGGACCGAGGGGGCAGATACGCAGTATTTT.

The CDR3 nucleotides read TGTGCCAGCAGCCGAGGGGACACCCAGACTAATGAAAAACTGTTTTTT. It codes for CASSRGDTQTNEKLFF. This chain uses TRBV7-5 with TRBJ1-4; the D call of TRBD1 is as the table states it, not checked on the DNA. TRBV7-5 counts as a pseudogene. The CDR3 has 16 residues.

The chain employs TRBV14 and TRBJ2-1; TRBD1 or TRBD2 may be the D gene (5 bases each). Trimming shortened V by 4 bases and J by 7 bases, and 8 bases separated the two germline ends. This CDR3 comprises 12 residues. Germline assignment: CDR1 SGHDN and CDR2 FVKESK. The CDR3: CASSRGWNEQFF. CDR3 bases: TGTGCCAGCAGCCGGGGGTGGAATGAGCAGTTCTTC.

This CDR3 is CASSSQTATNEKLFF. The CDR3, as DNA: TGTGCCAGCAGCTCGCAGACAGCAACTAATGAAAAACTGTTTTTT. The chain is built from TRBV11-3 and TRBJ1-4; a possible D gene is TRBD1 (5 bases). Per germline, CDR1 SGHNT and CDR2 YENEEA. Trimming pared 4 bases from V and 0 bases from J, leaving 9 bases between. The CDR3 spans 15 residues.

The chain combines TRBV9 with TRBJ2-3; TRBD2 matches 9 bases. Germline CDR1 SGDLS, CDR2 YYNGEE. This CDR3 comprises 14 residues. J lost 6 bases, V lost 3 bases, and 5 bases had no gene match. CDR3 DNA: TGTGCCAGCAGCGCGCGGGGGGGTTCCGATACGCAGTATTTT. As protein: CASSARGGSDTQYF.

This chain joins TRBV28 and TRBJ1-2; 10 bases match TRBD1. The germline V gene has CDR1 MDHEN and CDR2 SYDVKM. Trimming at V came to 6 bases and at J to 5 bases, leaving 6 bases not matched to a gene. The CDR3 has 14 amino acids. CDR3: CASSRGTGVYGYTF. DNA for the CDR3: TGTGCCAGCAGCCGGGGGACAGGGGTTTATGGCTACACCTTC.

The chain uses TRBV18 and TRBJ1-1; D unresolved. Deletions cut 3 bases from V and 1 base from J, with 6 bases between. Germline V gene data show CDR1 as KGHSH and CDR2 as LQKENI. The CDR3 is made up of 13 amino acids. The CDR3 bases are TGTGCCAGCTCACCTCGACAGAACACTGAAGCTTTCTTT. It yields the protein CASSPRQNTEAFF.

The chain is built from TRBV11-3 and TRBJ2-1; 12 nucleotides match TRBD2. Germline values: CDR1 SGHNT, CDR2 YENEEA. V dropped 3 bases and J dropped 6; count of bases not matched to a gene: 6. This CDR3 has 16 residues. The CDR3 protein is CASSLYLAGGINEQFF. For the CDR3, the DNA is TGTGCCAGCAGCTTGTATCTAGCGGGGGGGATCAATGAGCAGTTCTTC.

The chain joins TRBV11-3 to TRBJ2-1, with D possibly TRBD2 on 6 matching bases. V shed 7 bases and J shed 5 bases, with 21 bases lying between them. The CDR3 runs 16 residues. The germline V gene encodes CDR1 SGHNT and CDR2 YENEEA. The CDR3 here is CASTRRGEDAHNEQFF. The CDR3 coding sequence is TGTGCCAGCACCCGGCGGGGAGAGGATGCCCACAATGAGCAGTTCTTC.

The chain links TRBV4-1 to TRBJ1-3; TRBD1 matches 7 bases. J lost 3 bases, V lost 2 bases, and 13 bases had no gene match. Germline V gene lookup returns CDR1 MGHRA and CDR2 YSYEKL. This CDR3 has 18 amino acids. The CDR3 sequence is CASSQLMLGQDFGNTIYF. CDR3 DNA: TGCGCCAGCAGCCAACTGATGCTAGGACAGGACTTTGGAAACACCATATATTTT.

The chain carries TRBV6-1 and TRBJ1-1; D remains ambiguous. Germline V gene lookup returns CDR1 MNHNS and CDR2 SASEGT. V was shortened by 0 bases and J by 4 bases, with 9 bases between the two germline ends. This CDR3 has 14 amino acids. The DNA of the CDR3 is TGTGCCAGCAGTGAAGCTGGGGAATTCACTGAAGCTTTCTTT. It encodes CASSEAGEFTEAFF.

This clone was observed a few times. The V and J genes are TRBV6-8 and TRBJ2-1, with D perhaps TRBD1 or TRBD2 (5 bases each). The CDR3 runs 14 residues. Germline-derived CDR1 and CDR2 are MNHGY and SAAAGT. The V gene lost 0 bases and the J gene lost 8 bases, with 11 bases spanning the gap. The CDR3 spells CASSYSRAGDEQFF. For the CDR3, the DNA is TGTGCCAGCAGTTACTCCAGGGCCGGGGATGAGCAGTTCTTC.

This clone appeared a few times. J is TRBJ1-1 and V is TRBV28; D is uncertain. Trimming removed 7 bases from V and 3 bases from J, with 9 bases in between. Germline V gene data show CDR1 as MDHEN and CDR2 as SYDVKM. The CDR3 is 12 residues long. CDR3 amino acids: CASTAWDTEAFF. The CDR3 coding sequence is TGTGCCAGCACCGCGTGGGACACTGAAGCTTTCTTT.

V gene TRBV15 combines with J gene TRBJ1-2, with D hard to call. CDR1 and CDR2 from the germline V gene are LNHNV and YYDKDF (reference sequence). The V end lost 0 bases, the J end lost 7 bases, and 12 bases lay between the germline ends. The CDR3 has 14 amino acids. The CDR3 coding sequence is TGTGCCACCAGCAGAGAGAGGATATCGGGTGGCTACACCTTC. This translates into CATSRERISGGYTF.

The V gene is TRBV6-8, the J gene TRBJ1-3; unclear D gene. Trimming removed 6 bases at V and 2 bases at J, with 11 bases between. The germline V gene has CDR1 MNHGY and CDR2 SAAAGT. There are 14 residues in the CDR3. The CDR3 protein is CASSEQRAGNTIYF. CDR3 in DNA: TGTGCCAGCAGCGAACAGAGGGCTGGAAACACCATATATTTT.

This clone has a handful of counts. This chain uses TRBV30 with TRBJ1-5; D gene unclear. The CDR3 is 13 amino acids. The V end lost 4 bases, the J end lost 1 base, and 8 bases lay between the germline ends. Germline loops: CDR1 GTSNPN, CDR2 SVGIG (reference sequence). This CDR3 is CAWNGGSNQPQHF. Here the CDR3 DNA reads TGTGCCTGGAATGGAGGGAGCAATCAGCCCCAGCATTTT. Looking up the rest from reference TRBV30 and TRBJ1-5 gives the full variable domain: SQTIHQWPATLVQPVGSPLSLECTVEGTSNPNLYWYRQAAGRGLQLLFYSVGIGQISSEVPQNLSASRPQDRQFILSSKKLLLSDSGFYLCAWNGGSNQPQHFGDGTRLSIL.

The J gene is TRBJ1-6, the V gene TRBV19, with D uncertain. The germline V and J ends were trimmed by 8 bases and 11 bases, with 13 bases remaining between them. This CDR3 spans 12 amino acids. The germline gives CDR1 LNHDA, CDR2 SQIVND (reference sequence). The CDR3 coding sequence is TGTGCCAGTGGGCCCCCCCGGGCACCCCTCCACTTT. It is translated as CASGPPRAPLHF.

V is TRBV19 and J is TRBJ1-6, with D perhaps matching TRBD1 (5 bases). CDR3 length equals 15 residues. Germline V lookup: CDR1 LNHDA, CDR2 SQIVND (reference sequence). With 2 bases removed from V and 7 bases from J, the gap between germline ends came to 12 bases. For the CDR3, the DNA is TGTGCCAGTAGTATACAGGGAGCGGCGAATTCACCCCTCCACTTT. Residues: CASSIQGAANSPLHF.

This clone has only a few counts. The germline gene is not matched at one end of the junction; a read error may be the cause. This chain links TRBV6-8 with TRBJ1-3; D gene uncertain. The germline V gene has CDR1 MNHGY and CDR2 SAAAGT. The CDR3 is made up of 13 amino acids. CDR3 coding DNA: TGTGCCATCAGTGCTCGAGGTGGAAACACCATATATTTT. As protein: CAISARGGNTIYF.

The chain is built from TRBV30 and TRBJ1-3; D uncertain. Trimming stripped 2 bases from V and 3 bases from J, with 14 bases between. Germline loops: CDR1 GTSNPN, CDR2 SVGIG (reference sequence). The CDR3 runs 15 residues. This CDR3 is CAWSSPQRVGNTIYF. The CDR3 DNA follows: TGTGCCTGGAGTTCACCACAGCGGGTTGGAAACACCATATATTTT.

This clone was counted between two and nine times. This chain connects TRBV9 to TRBJ1-1, with TRBD1 identical over 11 bases. This CDR3 is built from 15 residues. Germline V gives CDR1 SGDLS, CDR2 YYNGEE. Trimming removed 4 bases from V and 5 bases from J; junction bases left unmatched: 7. As DNA, the CDR3 is TGTGCCAGCAGCAAGATGGACAGGGGGCGGACTGAAGCTTTCTTT. Translation: CASSKMDRGRTEAFF.

This clone was picked up a small number of times. This sequence joins TRBV6-8 and TRBJ2-1, with D uncertain. Germline V gives CDR1 MNHGY, CDR2 SAAAGT. V was shortened by 5 bases and J by 5 bases, with 10 bases between the two germline ends. The CDR3 sequence is 13 residues long. The CDR3 loop reads CASSVVQNNEQFF. CDR3 bases: TGTGCCAGCAGTGTAGTACAGAACAATGAGCAGTTCTTC.

The chain joins TRBV18 to TRBJ2-1, with D maybe TRBD2 (6 bases). The V gene lost 3 bases and the J gene lost 3 bases, with 15 bases spanning the gap. This CDR3 contains 16 residues. CDR1 KGHSH and CDR2 LQKENI come from the germline V gene. CDR3 loop: CASSPLEGPVYNEQFF. The CDR3 region has the DNA TGTGCCAGCTCACCTCTGGAGGGCCCAGTCTACAATGAGCAGTTCTTC.

The chain recombines TRBV19 with TRBJ2-5, with 12 bases lining up with TRBD2. CDR1 and CDR2 from the germline V gene are LNHDA and SQIVND (reference sequence). The CDR3 runs 14 residues. The V segment lost 6 bases and the J segment 2 bases; nucleotides outside the gene matches: 1. CDR3 in amino acids: CASRGLAGQETQYF. The CDR3, as DNA: TGTGCCAGTAGAGGACTAGCGGGGCAAGAGACCCAGTACTTC.

This clone has just a few counts. CDR3 bases: TGTGCCAGCAGCCAAGGGACAGCCGGAAACACCATATATTTT. Protein: CASSQGTAGNTIYF. The genes are TRBV14 and TRBJ1-3, with D perhaps TRBD1 (6 bases). Trimming removed 1 base at V and 4 bases at J, with 8 bases between. This CDR3 has 14 amino acids. Germline loops: CDR1 SGHDN, CDR2 FVKESK.

The chain has TRBV30 and TRBJ2-2; D is undetermined. With 0 bases removed from V and 4 bases from J, the gap between germline ends came to 3 bases. This CDR3 comprises 12 residues. Per the germline V gene, CDR1 is GTSNPN and CDR2 is SVGIG (reference sequence). The CDR3: CAWSVLTGELFF. In DNA, the CDR3 is TGTGCCTGGAGTGTACTCACCGGGGAGCTGTTTTTT.

The DNA of the CDR3 is TGTGCCACCAGCAGAGGGGGGACAGCGAACACTGAAGCTTTCTTT. Protein sequence: CATSRGGTANTEAFF. The chain employs TRBV15 and TRBJ1-1; TRBD1 agrees at 7 bases. V lost 1 base to trimming and J lost 1 base; unmatched junction nucleotides: 3. CDR1 is LNHNV, CDR2 YYDKDF, per germline (reference sequence). CDR3 length equals 15 residues.

This clone was seen a single time. This chain connects TRBV29-1 to TRBJ2-3, with D possibly matching TRBD1 (5 bases). Deletions cut 3 bases from V and 0 bases from J, with 13 bases between. This CDR3 spans 15 amino acids. Germline assignment: CDR1 SQVTM and CDR2 ANQGSEA. Here the CDR3 reads CSVEGPASSTDTQYF. CDR3 DNA sequence: TGCAGCGTTGAGGGGCCAGCTTCTAGCACAGATACGCAGTATTTT.